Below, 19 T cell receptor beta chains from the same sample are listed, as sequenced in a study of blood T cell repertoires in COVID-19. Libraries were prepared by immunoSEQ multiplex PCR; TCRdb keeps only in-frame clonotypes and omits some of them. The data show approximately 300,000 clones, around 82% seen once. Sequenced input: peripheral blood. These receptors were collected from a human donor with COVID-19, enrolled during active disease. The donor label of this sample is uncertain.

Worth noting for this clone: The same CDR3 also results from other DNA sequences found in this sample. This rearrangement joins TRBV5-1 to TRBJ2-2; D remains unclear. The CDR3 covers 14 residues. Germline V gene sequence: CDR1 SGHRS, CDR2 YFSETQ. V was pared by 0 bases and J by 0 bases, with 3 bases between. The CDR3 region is CASSLDSNTGELFF. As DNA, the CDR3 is TGCGCCAGCAGCTTGGACTCGAACACCGGGGAGCTGTTTTTT.

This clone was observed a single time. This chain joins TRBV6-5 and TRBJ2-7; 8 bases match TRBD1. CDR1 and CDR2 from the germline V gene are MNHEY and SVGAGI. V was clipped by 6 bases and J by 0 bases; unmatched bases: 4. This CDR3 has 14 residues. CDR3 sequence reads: CASRKGQVSYEQYF. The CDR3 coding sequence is TGTGCCAGCAGAAAGGGACAGGTCTCCTACGAGCAGTACTTC.

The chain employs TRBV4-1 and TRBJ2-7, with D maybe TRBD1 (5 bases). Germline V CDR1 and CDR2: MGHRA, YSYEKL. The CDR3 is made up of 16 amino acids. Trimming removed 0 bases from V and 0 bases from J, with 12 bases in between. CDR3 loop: CASSQETQGLSYEQYF. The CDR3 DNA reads TGCGCCAGCAGCCAAGAGACTCAGGGCCTCTCCTACGAGCAGTACTTC.

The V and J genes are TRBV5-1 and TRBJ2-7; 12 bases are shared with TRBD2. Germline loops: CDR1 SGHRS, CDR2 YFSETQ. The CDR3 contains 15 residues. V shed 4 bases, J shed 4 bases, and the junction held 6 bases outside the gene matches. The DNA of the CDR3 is TGCGCCAGCAGCATGGGACTAGCGGGCGGATACGAGCAGTACTTC. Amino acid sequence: CASSMGLAGGYEQYF.

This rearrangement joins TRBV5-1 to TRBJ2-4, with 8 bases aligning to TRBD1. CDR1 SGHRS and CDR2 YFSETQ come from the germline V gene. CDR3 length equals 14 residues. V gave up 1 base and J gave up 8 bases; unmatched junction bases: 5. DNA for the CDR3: TGCGCCAGCAGCTTGACAGGGGGTGCGGACATTCAGTACTTC. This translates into CASSLTGGADIQYF.

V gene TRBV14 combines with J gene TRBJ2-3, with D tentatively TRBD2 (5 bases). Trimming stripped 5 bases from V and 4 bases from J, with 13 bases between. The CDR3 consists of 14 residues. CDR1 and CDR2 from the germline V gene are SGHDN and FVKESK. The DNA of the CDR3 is TGTGCCAGCAGCGGACTTTTTTTCCCAGATACGCAGTATTTT. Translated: CASSGLFFPDTQYF.

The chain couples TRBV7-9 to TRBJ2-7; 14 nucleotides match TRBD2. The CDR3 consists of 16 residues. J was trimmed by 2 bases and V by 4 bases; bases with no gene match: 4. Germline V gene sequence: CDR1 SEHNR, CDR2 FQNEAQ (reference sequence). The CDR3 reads CASSSGLAGGPYEQYF. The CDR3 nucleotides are TGTGCCAGCAGCTCCGGACTAGCGGGAGGTCCCTACGAGCAGTACTTC.

DNA of the CDR3: TGTGCCAGTAGTATGTACTCGGATCAGCCCCAGCATTTT. It specifies CASSMYSDQPQHF. The chain is built from TRBV19 and TRBJ1-5; D call uncertain. Trimming cost V 3 bases and J 5 bases, with 8 bases left between them. From germline, CDR1 is LNHDA and CDR2 SQIVND (reference sequence). This CDR3 is 13 amino acids long.

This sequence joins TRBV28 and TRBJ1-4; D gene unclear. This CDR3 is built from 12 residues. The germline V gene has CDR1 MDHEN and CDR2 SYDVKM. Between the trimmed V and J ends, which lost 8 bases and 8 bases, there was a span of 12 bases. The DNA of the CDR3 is TGTGCCAGCTACGGGCGAGGGGAAAAACTGTTTTTT. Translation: CASYGRGEKLFF.

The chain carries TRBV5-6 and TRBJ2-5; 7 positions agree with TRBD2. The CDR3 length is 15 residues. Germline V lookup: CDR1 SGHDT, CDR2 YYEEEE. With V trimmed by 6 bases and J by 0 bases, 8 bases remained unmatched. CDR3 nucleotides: TGTGCCAGCACCTCCGTGGGGGGGAACCAAGAGACCCAGTACTTC. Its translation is CASTSVGGNQETQYF.

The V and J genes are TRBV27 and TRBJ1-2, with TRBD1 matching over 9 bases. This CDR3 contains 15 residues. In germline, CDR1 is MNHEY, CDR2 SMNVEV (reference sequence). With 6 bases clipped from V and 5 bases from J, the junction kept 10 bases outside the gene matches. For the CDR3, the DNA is TGTGCCAGCAGGCGCCAGGGACAGGGAATATATGGCTACACCTTC. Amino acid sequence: CASRRQGQGIYGYTF.

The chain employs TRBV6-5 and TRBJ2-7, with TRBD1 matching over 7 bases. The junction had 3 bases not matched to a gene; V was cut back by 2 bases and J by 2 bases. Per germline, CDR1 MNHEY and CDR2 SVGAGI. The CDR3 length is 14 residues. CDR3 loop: CASSYRQGAYEQYF. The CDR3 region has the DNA TGTGCCAGCAGTTACCGGCAGGGGGCCTACGAGCAGTACTTC.

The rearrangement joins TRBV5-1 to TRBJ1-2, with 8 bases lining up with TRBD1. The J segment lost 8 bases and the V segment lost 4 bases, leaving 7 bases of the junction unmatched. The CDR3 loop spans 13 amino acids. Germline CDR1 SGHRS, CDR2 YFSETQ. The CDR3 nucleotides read TGCGCCAGCAGCCTAGGACAGGGTCAGGGCTACACCTTC. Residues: CASSLGQGQGYTF.

The DNA for the CDR3 is TGTGCCACCAGTGATTCGCGGGGCGGGAGTGTCGGAGATACGCAGTATTTT. It encodes CATSDSRGGSVGDTQYF. The chain links TRBV24-1 to TRBJ2-3; TRBD2 matches 7 bases. The CDR3 totals 17 residues. The V and J ends lost 2 bases and 5 bases, in that order; junction bases with no gene match: 12. Germline V gene lookup returns CDR1 KGHDR and CDR2 SFDVKD.

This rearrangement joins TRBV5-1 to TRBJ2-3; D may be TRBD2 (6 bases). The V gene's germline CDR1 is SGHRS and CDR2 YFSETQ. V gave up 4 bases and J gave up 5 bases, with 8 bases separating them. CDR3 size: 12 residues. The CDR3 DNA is TGCGCCAGCAGCGAAGCGGGAGATACGCAGTATTTT. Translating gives CASSEAGDTQYF. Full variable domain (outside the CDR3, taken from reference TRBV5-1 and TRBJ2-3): KAGVTQTPRYLIKTRGQQVTLSCSPISGHRSVSWYQQTPGQGLQFLFEYFSETQRNKGNFPGRFSGRQFSNSRSEMNVSTLELGDSALYLCASSEAGDTQYFGPGTRLTVL.

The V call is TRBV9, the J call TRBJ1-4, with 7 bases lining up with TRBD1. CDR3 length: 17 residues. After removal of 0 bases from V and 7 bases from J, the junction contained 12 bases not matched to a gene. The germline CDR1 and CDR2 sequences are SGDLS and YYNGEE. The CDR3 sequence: CASSVGQGRGRGEKLFF. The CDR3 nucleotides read TGTGCCAGCAGCGTAGGACAGGGAAGGGGGCGGGGTGAAAAACTGTTTTTT.

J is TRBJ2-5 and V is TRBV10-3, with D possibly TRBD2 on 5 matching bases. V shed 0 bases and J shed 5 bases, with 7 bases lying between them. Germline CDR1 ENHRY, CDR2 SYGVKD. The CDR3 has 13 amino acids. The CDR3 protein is CAISESRGETQYF. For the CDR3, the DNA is TGTGCCATCAGTGAGTCGAGAGGGGAGACCCAGTACTTC.

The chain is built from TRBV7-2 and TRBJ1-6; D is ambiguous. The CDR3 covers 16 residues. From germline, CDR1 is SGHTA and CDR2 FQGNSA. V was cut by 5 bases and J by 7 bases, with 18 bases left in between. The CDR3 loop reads CASSTGSPRSNSPLHF. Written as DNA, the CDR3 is TGTGCCAGCAGCACGGGGAGTCCTCGGTCCAATTCACCCCTCCACTTT.

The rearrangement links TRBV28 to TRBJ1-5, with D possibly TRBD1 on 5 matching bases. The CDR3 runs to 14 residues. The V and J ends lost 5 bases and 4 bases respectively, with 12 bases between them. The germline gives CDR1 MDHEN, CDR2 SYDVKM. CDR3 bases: TGTGCCAGCAGTGTTGGGACTTCTAATCAGCCCCAGCATTTT. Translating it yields CASSVGTSNQPQHF.